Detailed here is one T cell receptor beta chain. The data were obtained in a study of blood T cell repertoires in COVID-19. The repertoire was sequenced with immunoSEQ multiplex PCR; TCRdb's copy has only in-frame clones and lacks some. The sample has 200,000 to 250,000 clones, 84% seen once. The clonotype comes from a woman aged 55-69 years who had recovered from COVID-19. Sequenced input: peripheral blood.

CDR3 sequence reads: CASSEPGGGAAFF. The DNA for the CDR3 is TGCGCCAGCAGCGAACCGGGGGGAGGTGCCGCTTTCTTT. This chain connects TRBV5-1 to TRBJ1-1, with D possibly being TRBD1 (5 bases). The CDR3 runs 13 residues. Trimming removed 4 bases at V and 11 bases at J, with 18 bases between. Germline V gene data show CDR1 as SGHRS and CDR2 as YFSETQ. Filled out from reference TRBV5-1 and TRBJ1-1, the complete variable domain reads KAGVTQTPRYLIKTRGQQVTLSCSPISGHRSVSWYQQTPGQGLQFLFEYFSETQRNKGNFPGRFSGRQFSNSRSEMNVSTLELGDSALYLCASSEPGGGAAFFGQGTRLTVV.